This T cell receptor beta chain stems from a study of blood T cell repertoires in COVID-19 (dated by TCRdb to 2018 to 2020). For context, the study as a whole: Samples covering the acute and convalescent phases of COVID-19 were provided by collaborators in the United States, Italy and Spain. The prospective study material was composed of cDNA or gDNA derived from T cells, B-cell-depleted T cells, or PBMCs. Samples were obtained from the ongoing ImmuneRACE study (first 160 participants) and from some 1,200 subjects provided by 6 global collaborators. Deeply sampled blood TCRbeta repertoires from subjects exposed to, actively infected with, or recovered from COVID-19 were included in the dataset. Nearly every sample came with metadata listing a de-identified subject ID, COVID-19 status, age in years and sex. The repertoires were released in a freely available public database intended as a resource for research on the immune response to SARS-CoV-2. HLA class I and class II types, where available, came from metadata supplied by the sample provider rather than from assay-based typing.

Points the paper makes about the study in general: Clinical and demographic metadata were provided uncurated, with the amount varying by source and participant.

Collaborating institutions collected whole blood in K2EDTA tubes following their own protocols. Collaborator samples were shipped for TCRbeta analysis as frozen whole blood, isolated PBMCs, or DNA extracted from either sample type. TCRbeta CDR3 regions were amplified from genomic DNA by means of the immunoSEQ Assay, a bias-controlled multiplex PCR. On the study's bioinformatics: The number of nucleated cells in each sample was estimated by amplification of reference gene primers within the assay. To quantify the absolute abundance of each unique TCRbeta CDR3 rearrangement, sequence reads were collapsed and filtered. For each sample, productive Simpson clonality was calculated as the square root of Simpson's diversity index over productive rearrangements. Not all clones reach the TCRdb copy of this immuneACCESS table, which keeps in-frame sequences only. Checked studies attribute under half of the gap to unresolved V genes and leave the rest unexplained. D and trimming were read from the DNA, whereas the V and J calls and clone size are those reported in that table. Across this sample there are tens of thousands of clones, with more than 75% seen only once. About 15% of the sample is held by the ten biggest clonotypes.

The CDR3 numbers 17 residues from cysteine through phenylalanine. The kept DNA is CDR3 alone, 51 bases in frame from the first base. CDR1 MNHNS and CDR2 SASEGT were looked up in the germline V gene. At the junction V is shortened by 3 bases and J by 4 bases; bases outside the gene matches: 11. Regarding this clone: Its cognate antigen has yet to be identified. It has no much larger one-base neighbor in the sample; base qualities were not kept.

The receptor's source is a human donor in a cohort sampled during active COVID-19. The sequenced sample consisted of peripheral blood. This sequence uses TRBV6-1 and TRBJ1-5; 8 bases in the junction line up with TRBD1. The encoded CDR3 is CASSDRRQGMGNQPQHF. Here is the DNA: TGTGCCAGCAGTGACCGGAGACAGGGGATGGGAAATCAGCCCCAGCATTTT.